Presented here are 13 T cell receptor beta chains from one specimen sequenced in a study of blood T cell repertoires in COVID-19. The method was immunoSEQ multiplex PCR; TCRdb's version includes in-frame clones alone and lacks a portion of them. The table shows roughly 50,000 clones, with roughly 90% occurring only once. The sample taken for sequencing was peripheral blood. The receptors were sampled from an elderly man with acute or convalescent COVID-19.

The chain joins TRBV5-1 to TRBJ2-5, with D unclear. In germline, CDR1 is SGHRS, CDR2 YFSETQ. The CDR3 contains 14 residues. The ends were cut back, 0 bases at V and 4 bases at J, with 10 bases in the middle. This CDR3 is CASSLDPRGETQYF. Here the CDR3 DNA reads TGCGCCAGCAGCTTGGACCCCCGAGGAGAGACCCAGTACTTC. The full variable domain, its missing parts supplied by reference TRBV5-1 and TRBJ2-5, is KAGVTQTPRYLIKTRGQQVTLSCSPISGHRSVSWYQQTPGQGLQFLFEYFSETQRNKGNFPGRFSGRQFSNSRSEMNVSTLELGDSALYLCASSLDPRGETQYFGPGTRLLVL.

The chain couples TRBV18 to TRBJ2-7; a weak D match, TRBD1 (6 bases). V lost 2 bases, J lost 7 bases, and 18 bases lay in between. There are 15 residues in the CDR3. Germline CDR1 and CDR2: KGHSH and LQKENI. CDR3 in amino acids: CASSPSAQGIGEQYF. Here the CDR3 DNA reads TGTGCCAGCTCACCATCGGCCCAGGGGATTGGAGAGCAGTACTTC.

V is TRBV5-1 and J is TRBJ1-4, with a possible D match to TRBD1 (6 bases). This CDR3 spans 15 amino acids. The V end lost 4 bases, the J end lost 4 bases, and 14 bases lay between the germline ends. Germline CDR1 and CDR2: SGHRS and YFSETQ. CDR3 DNA sequence: TGCGCCAGCAGCCTACGGACAGCGGATAATGAAAAACTGTTTTTT. This codes for CASSLRTADNEKLFF.

This clone was seen a single time. V gene TRBV19 combines with J gene TRBJ1-2, with D possibly matching TRBD1 (5 bases). V was clipped by 6 bases and J by 4 bases, with 9 bases between them. This CDR3 comprises 12 residues. In germline, CDR1 is LNHDA, CDR2 SQIVND (reference sequence). This CDR3 reads CASRRQSYGYTF. The CDR3 nucleotides read TGTGCCAGTAGACGACAGTCCTATGGCTACACCTTC.

In its sample, this clone was seen a few times. V is TRBV5-1 and J is TRBJ1-2; D is perhaps TRBD1 (6 bases). The CDR3 has 15 residues. Germline loops: CDR1 SGHRS, CDR2 YFSETQ. V was cut by 0 bases and J by 5 bases, with 14 bases left in between. CDR3 region: CASSLAASGTYGYTF. In nucleotides, the CDR3 is TGCGCCAGCAGCTTGGCGGCCTCCGGGACATATGGCTACACCTTC.

The rearrangement joins TRBV15 to TRBJ1-2; TRBD1 is a possible D gene (6 bases). Per the germline V gene, CDR1 is LNHNV and CDR2 is YYDKDF (reference sequence). The CDR3 has 16 residues. V dropped 0 bases and J dropped 1 base, with 12 bases sitting between them. The CDR3 bases are TGTGCCACCAGCAGAGAGGGGGCAGGCCGTAACTATGGCTACACCTTC. Residues: CATSREGAGRNYGYTF.

The CDR3 is CASSLVQGSHEQYF. CDR3 DNA: TGCGCCAGCAGCTTGGTCCAGGGAAGCCACGAGCAGTACTTC. The genes are TRBV5-1 and TRBJ2-7; D possibly corresponds to TRBD1 (5 bases). This CDR3 spans 14 amino acids. Trimming took 0 bases from V and 5 from J, leaving 12 bases between them. In germline, CDR1 is SGHRS, CDR2 YFSETQ.

The chain combines TRBV3-1 (or the pseudogene TRBV3-2) with TRBJ2-3; maybe TRBD2 (5 bases). Germline-derived CDR1 and CDR2 are LGHDT and YNNKEL (reference sequence). CDR3 length: 15 residues. V was pared by 2 bases and J by 0 bases, with 9 bases between. The CDR3 coding sequence is TGTGCCAGCAGCCAAACCGGGGTCAGCACAGATACGCAGTATTTT. This translates into CASSQTGVSTDTQYF.

The rearrangement uses TRBV19 and TRBJ1-2, with 7 bases that match TRBD1. The V gene end was trimmed by 7 bases and the J gene end by 8 bases; junction bases not matched to a gene: 10. Germline V gene lookup returns CDR1 LNHDA and CDR2 SQIVND (reference sequence). The CDR3 extends over 13 amino acids. CDR3 DNA sequence: TGTGCCAGTACCCCGACAGGGATCCGCGGCTACACCTTC. Protein sequence: CASTPTGIRGYTF. Complete variable domain (other parts from reference TRBV19 and TRBJ1-2): DGGITQSPKYLFRKEGQNVTLSCEQNLNHDAMYWYRQDPGQGLRLIYYSQIVNDFQKGDIAEGYSVSREKKESFPLTVTSAQKNPTAFYLCASTPTGIRGYTFGSGTRLTVV.

This chain connects TRBV5-5 to TRBJ1-5; D uncertain. This CDR3 has 13 residues. Trimming stripped 2 bases from V and 9 bases from J, with 12 bases between. The germline V gene encodes CDR1 SGHKS and CDR2 YYEKEE (reference sequence). The DNA of the CDR3 is TGTGCCAGCAGCTTTGACGGGGAACGGCCCCAGCATTTT. As protein: CASSFDGERPQHF.

The rearrangement joins TRBV6-5 to TRBJ2-7, with a possible D match to TRBD1 (6 bases). V was shortened by 4 bases and J by 0 bases, with 10 bases between the two germline ends. This CDR3 has 14 residues. The germline CDR1 and CDR2 sequences are MNHEY and SVGAGI. CDR3 loop: CASSSTGYSYEQYF. The CDR3 region has the DNA TGTGCCAGCAGTTCCACAGGGTACTCCTACGAGCAGTACTTC.

The genes are TRBV3-1 (or the pseudogene TRBV3-2) and TRBJ2-5; D uncertain. The germline gives CDR1 LGHDT, CDR2 YNNKEL (reference sequence). This CDR3 is built from 13 residues. Trimming shortened V by 3 bases and J by 5 bases, and 10 bases separated the two germline ends. The CDR3 here is CASSHGSWETQYF. The CDR3 region has the DNA TGTGCCAGCAGCCACGGGTCCTGGGAGACCCAGTACTTC.

The chain recombines TRBV18 with TRBJ1-6; D call uncertain. This CDR3 comprises 15 residues. V shed 0 bases and J shed 0 bases, with 3 bases lying between them. Germline V gene data show CDR1 as KGHSH and CDR2 as LQKENI. CDR3 sequence: CASSPPLSYNSPLHF. Here the CDR3 DNA reads TGTGCCAGCTCACCACCCCTCTCCTATAATTCACCCCTCCACTTT.